These 15 T cell receptor beta chains originate from one sample sequenced in a study of T cells after yellow fever vaccination. From the 5' RACE reads, TCRdb called clonotypes with MiXCR, one entry per CDR3 protein. This sample has about 630,000 distinct CDR3 sequences, with approximately 13% found just once. The specimen was PBMCs, collected on the day of the yellow fever booster vaccination. These receptors were taken from a man younger than 45 who received the YFV17D yellow fever vaccine.

The chain carries TRBV5-8 and TRBJ2-3, with D perhaps TRBD1 or TRBD2 (5 bases each). This CDR3 contains 17 residues. V shed 3 bases and J shed 5 bases, with 22 bases lying between them. Germline CDR1 SGHTS, CDR2 YDEGEE. The DNA of the CDR3 is TGTGCCAGCAGCTCGATGAAGGGGCTCCGGGGCGGAGATACGCAGTATTTT. Translated, it gives CASSSMKGLRGGDTQYF.

This clonotype turned up a few times. This chain joins TRBV15 and TRBJ2-1; TRBD2 aligns across 10 bases. The CDR3 extends over 15 amino acids. Germline V gene data show CDR1 as LNHNV and CDR2 as YYDKDF (reference sequence). Trimming removed 0 bases from V and 5 bases from J; junction bases left unmatched: 1. The CDR3 DNA is TGTGCCACCAGCAGAGACACTAGCGGGAACAATGAGCAGTTCTTC. Amino acid sequence: CATSRDTSGNNEQFF.

This clonotype has only a few counts. The CDR3 region is CASSKVYRLAGFNEQFF. CDR3 DNA sequence: TGTGCCAGCAGCAAAGTGTACCGACTAGCGGGATTTAATGAGCAGTTCTTC. The J gene is TRBJ2-1, the V gene TRBV21-1; TRBD2, the table's D call, lacks a check against the DNA. TRBV21-1 is a pseudogene locus. CDR3 length equals 17 residues.

This clonotype came up many times. The J gene is TRBJ2-2, the V gene TRBV6-2 or TRBV6-3; 8 bases agree with TRBD2. The CDR3 length is 16 residues. V shed 2 bases, J shed 5 bases, and the junction held 7 bases outside the gene matches. Germline lookup yields CDR1 MNHEY and CDR2 SVGEGT. CDR3 region: CASSYPTGGPTGELFF. The CDR3, as DNA: TGTGCCAGCAGTTACCCGACGGGAGGGCCGACCGGGGAGCTGTTTTTT.

This sequence joins TRBV3-1 and TRBJ2-1, with D possibly TRBD1 on 5 matching bases. Germline CDR1 and CDR2: LGHDT and YNNKEL (reference sequence). V lost 1 base and J 6 bases, leaving 10 bases between the germline ends. The CDR3 consists of 14 residues. Here the CDR3 DNA reads TGTGCCAGCAGCCAAGTTCAGGGTAGCAATGAGCAGTTCTTC. Its protein product is CASSQVQGSNEQFF.

This clonotype showed up just a few times. V and J are TRBV12-3 or TRBV12-4 and TRBJ1-1; the match to TRBD1 covers 9 bases. J gave up 5 bases and V 4 bases, and 2 bases lay outside the gene matches. The CDR3 sequence is 13 residues long. The CDR3 DNA reads TGTGCCAGCAGTTGGGACAGGGAGACTGAAGCTTTCTTT. Protein product: CASSWDRETEAFF.

The chain links TRBV3-1 to TRBJ2-7; no definite D call. This CDR3 has 13 amino acids. Per germline, CDR1 LGHDT and CDR2 YNNKEL (reference sequence). V was clipped by 1 base and J by 4 bases, with 8 bases between them. CDR3 sequence reads: CASSQAAEYEQYF. The CDR3 coding sequence is TGTGCCAGCAGCCAAGCGGCCGAATACGAGCAGTACTTC.

In this sample, this clonotype turned up a few times. The gene calls are TRBV21-1 and TRBJ2-5; TRBD2 is taken as the D call from the table, unchecked against the DNA. TRBV21-1 is designated a pseudogene. The CDR3 has 17 amino acids. In nucleotides, the CDR3 is TGTGCCAGCAGCAAAATCCCTCGACTAGCCCCCGCGAAGACCCAGTACTTC. Its translation is CASSKIPRLAPAKTQYF.

This clonotype was seen a handful of times. V gene TRBV5-1 combines with J gene TRBJ2-3, with D perhaps given as TRBD1 or TRBD2 (5 bases each). This CDR3 region has 13 residues. V lost 4 bases to trimming and J lost 4 bases, with 10 bases between them. Germline loops: CDR1 SGHRS, CDR2 YFSETQ. CDR3 in amino acids: CASSTGRPDTQYF. CDR3 coding DNA: TGCGCCAGCAGCACGGGACGGCCAGATACGCAGTATTTT.

The chain recombines TRBV7-2 with TRBJ2-7; D perhaps matches TRBD2 (5 bases). Deletions cut 5 bases from V and 1 base from J, with 15 bases between. Germline V lookup: CDR1 SGHTA, CDR2 FQGNSA. The length of the CDR3 is 15 residues. The chain's CDR3 is CASSPGGVRSYEQYF. CDR3 nucleotide sequence: TGTGCCAGCAGCCCCGGAGGAGTTAGGTCCTACGAGCAGTACTTC. The full variable domain, with the rest looked up from reference TRBV7-2 and TRBJ2-7, is GAGVSQSPSNKVTEKGKDVELRCDPISGHTALYWYRQSLGQGLEFLIYFQGNSAPDKSGLPSDRFSAERTGGSVSTLTIQRTQQEDSAVYLCASSPGGVRSYEQYFGPGTRLTVT.

This clonotype was seen more than once but under ten times. The rearrangement uses TRBV27 and TRBJ2-1; 7 bases are a match to TRBD2. This CDR3 has 16 amino acids. The V and J ends lost 5 bases and 5 bases, in that order; junction bases with no gene match: 12. Per germline, CDR1 MNHEY and CDR2 SMNVEV (reference sequence). The DNA for the CDR3 is TGTGCCAGCAGTGTCCTTGGGGCTAGCGGAAACAATGAGCAGTTCTTC. It encodes CASSVLGASGNNEQFF.

The V gene is TRBV24-1, the J gene TRBJ2-2; no clear D. The V end was cut by 4 bases, the J end by 5 bases, with 10 bases between. The CDR3 runs 14 residues. The germline CDR1 and CDR2 sequences are KGHDR and SFDVKD. CDR3: CATSDGLYTGELFF. Written as DNA, the CDR3 is TGTGCCACCAGTGACGGGCTCTATACCGGGGAGCTGTTTTTT.

This clonotype was seen many times. The chain has TRBV6-5 and TRBJ2-5, with D possibly being TRBD2 (6 bases). V was cut by 2 bases and J by 0 bases, with 10 bases left in between. CDR1 and CDR2 (germline): MNHEY, SVGAGI. The CDR3 covers 15 residues. CDR3 loop: CASSYVAGYQETQYF. The CDR3 region has the DNA TGTGCCAGCAGTTACGTGGCGGGGTACCAAGAGACCCAGTACTTC.

A single count supports this clonotype. This sequence joins TRBV19 and TRBJ2-1; D is tentatively TRBD1 or TRBD2 (5 bases each). This CDR3 has 17 residues. CDR1 is LNHDA and CDR2 is SQIVND in the germline V gene (reference sequence). The V gene lost 0 bases and the J gene lost 5 bases, with 17 bases spanning the gap. The CDR3 bases are TGTGCCAGTAGTATAGATTTAACTAGAGGGGTACACAATGAGCAGTTCTTC. Protein sequence: CASSIDLTRGVHNEQFF.

This clonotype has ten or more counts. The rearrangement uses TRBV23-1 and TRBJ2-7; D may be TRBD2 (5 bases). TRBV23-1 is placed among ORFs of uncertain function. V lost 4 bases to trimming and J lost 3 bases, with 13 bases between them. The CDR3 is 14 amino acids. In DNA, the CDR3 is TGCGCCAGCAGTCTGGAGGCAAAACTCTACGAGCAGTACTTC. Protein: CASSLEAKLYEQYF.